A single sample is the source of the 22 T cell receptor beta chains below, sequenced in a study of blood T cell repertoires in COVID-19. Using immunoSEQ multiplex PCR, the repertoire was profiled, and TCRdb retains in-frame clones only, with some absent. The sample includes some 80,000 clones, approximately 82% of them seen just once. The sequenced material came from peripheral blood. The receptors come from a woman between 70 and 85 years old with acute or convalescent COVID-19.

This clone was detected only a few times. V and J are TRBV29-1 and TRBJ2-2, with 8 bases matching TRBD2. V gave up 3 bases and J gave up 1 base; unmatched junction bases: 4. Per germline, CDR1 SQVTM and CDR2 ANQGSEA. The CDR3 has 15 amino acids. The CDR3 spells CSVDVAGGNTGELFF. The CDR3 coding sequence is TGCAGCGTTGACGTGGCGGGGGGGAACACCGGGGAGCTGTTTTTT.

This clone was seen once. The chain carries TRBV30 and TRBJ1-5; perhaps TRBD1 as D (5 bases). V was pared by 2 bases and J by 0 bases, with 17 bases between. The CDR3 is 17 amino acids. Germline V gene lookup returns CDR1 GTSNPN and CDR2 SVGIG (reference sequence). The CDR3 loop is CAWSRGSINYSNQPQHF. CDR3 nucleotide sequence: TGTGCCTGGAGTCGGGGGTCCATAAATTATAGCAATCAGCCCCAGCATTTT.

This clone was seen a few times. Here the CDR3 reads CASFPITYTGEIYNEQFF. CDR3 nucleotide sequence: TGTGCCAGCTTCCCTATAACCTATACAGGGGAAATCTACAATGAGCAGTTCTTC. This chain joins TRBV2 and TRBJ2-1; 7 bases map to TRBD1. V was pared by 8 bases and J by 3 bases, with 19 bases of the junction left unmatched. The CDR3 loop spans 18 amino acids. Per germline, CDR1 SNHLY and CDR2 FYNNEI.

The chain is built from TRBV29-1 and TRBJ1-1, with 7 bases matching TRBD1. Germline V gives CDR1 SQVTM, CDR2 ANQGSEA. The CDR3 extends over 13 amino acids. The ends lost 6 bases at V and 3 bases at J; junction bases unmatched: 7. The CDR3 bases are TGCAGCGTACGACAGGGTGGGGACACTGAAGCTTTCTTT. Translated: CSVRQGGDTEAFF.

The rearrangement links TRBV3-1 (or the pseudogene TRBV3-2) to TRBJ2-1; D perhaps matches TRBD2 (6 bases). Looked up from germline, CDR1 is LGHDT and CDR2 is YNNKEL (reference sequence). The germline V and J ends were trimmed by 4 bases and 9 bases, with 13 bases remaining between them. This CDR3 has 13 residues. CDR3 residues: CASSRGRGFEQFF. In nucleotides, the CDR3 is TGTGCCAGCAGCCGCGGTCGGGGGTTTGAGCAGTTCTTC.

V is TRBV5-1 and J is TRBJ2-7, with 10 bases fitting TRBD1. The CDR3 is made up of 15 amino acids. Per the germline V gene, CDR1 is SGHRS and CDR2 is YFSETQ. The J segment lost 5 bases and the V segment lost 0 bases, leaving 5 bases of the junction unmatched. The CDR3 loop is CASSLGDRGFDEQYF. In DNA form, the CDR3 reads TGCGCCAGCAGCTTGGGGGACAGGGGATTCGACGAGCAGTACTTC.

The chain uses TRBV9 and TRBJ2-1; TRBD1 might be the D (5 bases). The CDR3 is 15 residues long. Germline loops: CDR1 SGDLS, CDR2 YYNGEE. Trimming took off 2 bases at V and 0 bases at J, with 9 bases between the two ends. CDR3 bases: TGTGCCAGCAGCGTCAGGGCGAGCTCCTACAATGAGCAGTTCTTC. Encoded protein: CASSVRASSYNEQFF.

V usage is TRBV6-5 and J usage is TRBJ1-6; the match to TRBD1 covers 8 bases. This CDR3 is 14 amino acids long. In germline, CDR1 is MNHEY, CDR2 SVGAGI. V was clipped by 5 bases and J by 10 bases; unmatched bases: 7. CDR3 nucleotide sequence: TGTGCCAGCAGTCGGACAGGGAATGGATCACCCCTCCACTTT. Translating it yields CASSRTGNGSPLHF.

The rearrangement links TRBV14 to TRBJ1-6, with 11 bases that match TRBD1. The CDR3 totals 13 residues. Germline CDR1 SGHDN, CDR2 FVKESK. V trimming: 4 bases; J trimming: 14 bases; junction bases outside the gene matches: 4. As DNA, the CDR3 is TGTGCCAGCAGCCCCGGGACAGGGGGGACCCTCCACTTT. Translating it yields CASSPGTGGTLHF. Using reference TRBV14 and TRBJ1-6 for the parts outside the CDR3, the full variable domain is EAGVTQFPSHSVIEKGQTVTLRCDPISGHDNLYWYRRVMGKEIKFLLHFVKESKQDESGMPNNRFLAERTGGTYSTLKVQPAELEDSGVYFCASSPGTGGTLHFGNGTRLTVT.

This clone was seen a few times. J is TRBJ2-2 and V is TRBV7-2; 8 positions match TRBD2. The CDR3 spans 16 residues. Germline V gene lookup returns CDR1 SGHTA and CDR2 FQGNSA. V was clipped by 5 bases and J by 0 bases; unmatched bases: 5. For the CDR3, the DNA is TGTGCCAGCAGCAGCGGGGGTTGGACGAACACCGGGGAGCTGTTTTTT. Amino acid sequence: CASSSGGWTNTGELFF.

J is TRBJ1-6 and V is TRBV18; a weak D match, TRBD1 (6 bases). The CDR3 runs to 16 residues. The V gene lost 0 bases and the J gene lost 4 bases, with 10 bases spanning the gap. Per the germline V gene, CDR1 is KGHSH and CDR2 is LQKENI. This chain's CDR3 is CASSPPAGVYNSPLHF. The DNA for the CDR3 is TGTGCCAGCTCACCACCGGCAGGGGTTTATAATTCACCCCTCCACTTT. The full variable domain, its missing parts supplied by reference TRBV18 and TRBJ1-6, is NAGVMQNPRHLVRRRGQEARLRCSPMKGHSHVYWYRQLPEEGLKFMVYLQKENIIDESGMPKERFSAEFPKEGPSILRIQQVVRGDSAAYFCASSPPAGVYNSPLHFGNGTRLTVT.

The chain has TRBV3-1 (or the pseudogene TRBV3-2) and TRBJ1-1; D gene uncertain. The germline V gene encodes CDR1 LGHDT and CDR2 YNNKEL (reference sequence). V lost 8 bases and J 1 base, leaving 14 bases between the germline ends. The CDR3 runs 14 residues. The CDR3 region is CASSETGSNTEAFF. The CDR3 DNA is TGTGCCAGCTCCGAGACGGGTTCGAACACTGAAGCTTTCTTT.

J is TRBJ2-1 and V is TRBV3-1 (or the pseudogene TRBV3-2), with 13 nucleotides matching TRBD2. Germline CDR1 and CDR2: LGHDT and YNNKEL (reference sequence). Trimming removed 4 bases from V and 0 bases from J; junction bases left unmatched: 18. The CDR3 consists of 22 residues. The CDR3 here is CASSRRPGTSGVFVPSYNEQFF. The CDR3 DNA follows: TGTGCCAGCAGCCGAAGACCCGGGACTAGCGGGGTTTTCGTCCCCTCCTACAATGAGCAGTTCTTC.

The chain recombines TRBV29-1 with TRBJ2-3; 7 bases fit TRBD2. Looked up from germline, CDR1 is SQVTM and CDR2 is ANQGSEA. The CDR3 contains 14 residues. V shed 4 bases, J shed 2 bases, and the junction held 6 bases outside the gene matches. Written as DNA, the CDR3 is TGCAGCGTTGGGACGGGAGGTTCCACAGATACGCAGTATTTT. As protein: CSVGTGGSTDTQYF.

The chain is built from TRBV5-1 and TRBJ2-1; 11 positions agree with TRBD2. V trimming: 5 bases; J trimming: 2 bases; junction bases outside the gene matches: 0. The CDR3 has 14 amino acids. Per the germline V gene, CDR1 is SGHRS and CDR2 is YFSETQ. The CDR3 DNA follows: TGCGCCAGCAGGACTAGCGGGACCTACAATGAGCAGTTCTTC. The encoded protein is CASRTSGTYNEQFF. Full variable domain (rest looked up from reference TRBV5-1 and TRBJ2-1): KAGVTQTPRYLIKTRGQQVTLSCSPISGHRSVSWYQQTPGQGLQFLFEYFSETQRNKGNFPGRFSGRQFSNSRSEMNVSTLELGDSALYLCASRTSGTYNEQFFGPGTRLTVL.

The V gene is TRBV3-1 (or the pseudogene TRBV3-2), the J gene TRBJ2-1, with TRBD2 identical over 7 bases. The V gene end was trimmed by 1 base and the J gene end by 7 bases; junction bases not matched to a gene: 13. CDR1 and CDR2 (germline): LGHDT, YNNKEL (reference sequence). This CDR3 comprises 17 residues. The CDR3 nucleotides are TGTGCCAGCAGCCAAGGGGCCCCGGCGGGAGTGCGTAATGAGCAGTTCTTC. It yields the protein CASSQGAPAGVRNEQFF.

The V and J genes are TRBV9 and TRBJ1-4, with 7 bases that match TRBD1. V lost 4 bases, J lost 11 bases, and 17 bases stayed unmatched. Germline V gene lookup returns CDR1 SGDLS and CDR2 YYNGEE. The CDR3 is 16 residues long. CDR3 amino acids: CASSLGQASVSGKLFF. The CDR3 coding sequence is TGTGCCAGCAGCTTAGGACAGGCTTCTGTTAGTGGTAAACTGTTTTTT.

V usage is TRBV19 and J usage is TRBJ1-1; 11 bases align to TRBD1. The J segment lost 5 bases and the V segment lost 7 bases, leaving 6 bases of the junction unmatched. From germline, CDR1 is LNHDA and CDR2 SQIVND (reference sequence). The length of the CDR3 is 14 residues. Written as DNA, the CDR3 is TGTGCCAGTACCCCGGGACAGGGGGAAACTGAAGCTTTCTTT. Translation: CASTPGQGETEAFF.

The sample holds a few counts of this clone. V usage is TRBV18 and J usage is TRBJ1-2, with D possibly being TRBD1 (5 bases). CDR1 is KGHSH, CDR2 LQKENI, per germline. The germline V and J ends were trimmed by 6 bases and 4 bases, with 12 bases remaining between them. The CDR3 length is 13 residues. The CDR3 here is CASSIQAGYGYTF. The CDR3 DNA follows: TGTGCCAGCTCTATACAGGCCGGCTATGGCTACACCTTC.

The V gene is TRBV7-2, the J gene TRBJ1-2; TRBD1 aligns across 9 bases. The CDR3 has 19 amino acids. CDR1 and CDR2 (germline): SGHTA, FQGNSA. V trimming: 7 bases; J trimming: 7 bases; junction bases outside the gene matches: 25. This CDR3 reads CASIGGTQRHRGRRGGYTF. CDR3 DNA sequence: TGTGCCAGCATCGGCGGGACGCAGAGACACAGGGGGCGTAGGGGTGGCTACACCTTC.

V gene TRBV10-2 combines with J gene TRBJ2-5, with TRBD2 matching 12 bases. The CDR3 consists of 14 residues. The junction had 1 base not matched to a gene; V was cut back by 6 bases and J by 2 bases. Germline values: CDR1 WSHSY, CDR2 SAAADI. The CDR3 sequence is CASRTSGGQETQYF. For the CDR3, the DNA is TGCGCCAGCAGGACTAGCGGGGGACAAGAGACCCAGTACTTC.

V usage is TRBV7-6 and J usage is TRBJ2-7; TRBD2 matches 16 bases. Trimming at V came to 3 bases and at J to 3 bases, leaving 14 bases not matched to a gene. The V gene's germline CDR1 is SGHVS and CDR2 FNYEAQ. This CDR3 comprises 20 residues. In DNA form, the CDR3 reads TGTGCCAGCAGCTTTTCCCCCCCGGGACTAGCGGGAGGGAATGACTACGAGCAGTACTTC. This encodes CASSFSPPGLAGGNDYEQYF.